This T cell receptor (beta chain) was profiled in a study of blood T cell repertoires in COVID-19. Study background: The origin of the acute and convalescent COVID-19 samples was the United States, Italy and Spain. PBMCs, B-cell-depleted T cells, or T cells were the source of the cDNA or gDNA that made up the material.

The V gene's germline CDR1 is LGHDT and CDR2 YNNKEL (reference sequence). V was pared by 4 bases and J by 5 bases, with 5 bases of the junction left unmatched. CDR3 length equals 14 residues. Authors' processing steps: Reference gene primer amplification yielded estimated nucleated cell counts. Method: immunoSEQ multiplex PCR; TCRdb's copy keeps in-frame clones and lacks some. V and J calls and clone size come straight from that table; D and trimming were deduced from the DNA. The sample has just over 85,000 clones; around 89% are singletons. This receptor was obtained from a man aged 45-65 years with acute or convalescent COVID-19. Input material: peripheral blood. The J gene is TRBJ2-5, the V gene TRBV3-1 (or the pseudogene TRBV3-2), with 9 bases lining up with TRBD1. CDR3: CASSLQGAGETQYF. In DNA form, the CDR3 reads TGTGCCAGCAGCCTACAGGGGGCGGGGGAGACCCAGTACTTC.